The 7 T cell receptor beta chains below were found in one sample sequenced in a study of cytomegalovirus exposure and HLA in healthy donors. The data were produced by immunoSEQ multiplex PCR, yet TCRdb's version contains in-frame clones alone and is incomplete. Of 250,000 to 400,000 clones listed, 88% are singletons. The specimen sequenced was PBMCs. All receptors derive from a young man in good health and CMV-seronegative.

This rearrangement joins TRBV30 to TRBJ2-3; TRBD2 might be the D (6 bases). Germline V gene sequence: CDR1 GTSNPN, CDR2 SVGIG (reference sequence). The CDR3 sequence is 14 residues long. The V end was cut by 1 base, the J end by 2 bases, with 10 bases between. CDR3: CAWSGAGLTDTQYF. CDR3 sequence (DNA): TGTGCCTGGAGTGGGGCGGGGCTCACAGATACGCAGTATTTT.

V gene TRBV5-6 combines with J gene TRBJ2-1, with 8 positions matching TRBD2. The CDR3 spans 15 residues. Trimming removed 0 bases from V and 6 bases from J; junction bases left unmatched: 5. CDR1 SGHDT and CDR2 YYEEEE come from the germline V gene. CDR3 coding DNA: TGTGCCAGCAGCTTGGCTCCGACTAGCGCCAATGAGCAGTTCTTC. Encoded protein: CASSLAPTSANEQFF.

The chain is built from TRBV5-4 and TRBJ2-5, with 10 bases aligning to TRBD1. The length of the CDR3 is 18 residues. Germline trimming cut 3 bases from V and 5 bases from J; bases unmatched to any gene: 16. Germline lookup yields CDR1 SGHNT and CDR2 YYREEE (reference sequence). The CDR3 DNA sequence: TGTGCCAGCAGCTCCAACTCCCGGGACAGGGGAGGGAGGGAGACCCAGTACTTC. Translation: CASSSNSRDRGGRETQYF.

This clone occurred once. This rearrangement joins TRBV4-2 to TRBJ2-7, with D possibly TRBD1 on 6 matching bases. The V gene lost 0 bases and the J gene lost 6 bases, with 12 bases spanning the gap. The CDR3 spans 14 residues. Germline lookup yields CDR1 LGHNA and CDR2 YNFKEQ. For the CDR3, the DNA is TGTGCCAGCAGCCAAGATGGGGGCGGCCGCGAGCAGTACTTC. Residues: CASSQDGGGREQYF.

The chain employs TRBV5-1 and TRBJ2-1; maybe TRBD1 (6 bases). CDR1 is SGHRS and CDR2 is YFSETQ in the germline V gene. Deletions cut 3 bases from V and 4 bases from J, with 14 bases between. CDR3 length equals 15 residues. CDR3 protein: CASSSAGTLYNEQFF. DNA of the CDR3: TGCGCCAGCAGCTCCGCCGGGACATTATACAATGAGCAGTTCTTC. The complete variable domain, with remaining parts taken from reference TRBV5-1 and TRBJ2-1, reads KAGVTQTPRYLIKTRGQQVTLSCSPISGHRSVSWYQQTPGQGLQFLFEYFSETQRNKGNFPGRFSGRQFSNSRSEMNVSTLELGDSALYLCASSSAGTLYNEQFFGPGTRLTVL.

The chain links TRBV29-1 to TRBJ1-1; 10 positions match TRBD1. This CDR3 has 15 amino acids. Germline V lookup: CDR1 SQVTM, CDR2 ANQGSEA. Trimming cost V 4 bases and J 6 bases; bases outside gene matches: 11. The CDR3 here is CSVVGGTGDRAEAFF. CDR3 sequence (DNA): TGCAGCGTTGTCGGCGGGACAGGGGATAGGGCTGAAGCTTTCTTT.

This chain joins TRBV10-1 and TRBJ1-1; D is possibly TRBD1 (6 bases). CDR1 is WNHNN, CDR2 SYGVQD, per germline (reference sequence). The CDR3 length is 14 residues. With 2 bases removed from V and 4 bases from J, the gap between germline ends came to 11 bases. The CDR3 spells CASSEKQGITEAFF. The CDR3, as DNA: TGCGCCAGCAGTGAGAAACAGGGAATCACTGAAGCTTTCTTT.